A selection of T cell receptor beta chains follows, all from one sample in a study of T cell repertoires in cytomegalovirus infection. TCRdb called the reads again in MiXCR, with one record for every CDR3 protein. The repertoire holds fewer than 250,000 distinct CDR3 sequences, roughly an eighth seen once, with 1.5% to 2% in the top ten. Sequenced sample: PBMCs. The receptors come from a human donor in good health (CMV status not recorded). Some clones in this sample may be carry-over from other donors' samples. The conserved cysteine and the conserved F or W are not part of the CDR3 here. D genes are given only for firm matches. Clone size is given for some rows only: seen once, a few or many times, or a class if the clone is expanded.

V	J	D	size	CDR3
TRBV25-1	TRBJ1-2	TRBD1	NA	ASSEYRGTGSERGYT
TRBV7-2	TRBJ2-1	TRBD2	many	ASSSTKGGLAGVGEQF
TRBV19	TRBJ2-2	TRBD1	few	ASRGTGTNTGELF
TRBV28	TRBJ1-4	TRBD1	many	ASSPPGTGGRSGFNEKLF
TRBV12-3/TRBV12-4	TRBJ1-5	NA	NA	ASSLGSGGRYSNQPQH
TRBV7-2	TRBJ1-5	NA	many	ASSFKGPNQPQH
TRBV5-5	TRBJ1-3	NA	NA	ASSHQSSGNTIY
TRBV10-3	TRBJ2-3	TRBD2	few	AITSGLAGYDTQY
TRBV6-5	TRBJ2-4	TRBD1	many	ASSSGTGINIQY
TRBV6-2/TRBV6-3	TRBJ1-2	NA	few	ASSPALRSYGYT
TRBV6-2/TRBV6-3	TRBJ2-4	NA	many	ASSGLQGTAKNIQY
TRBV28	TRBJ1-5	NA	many	ASSLSGANQPQH
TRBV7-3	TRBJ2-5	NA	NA	ASSPSRTEVETQY
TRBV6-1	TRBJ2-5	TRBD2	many	ATRGSGGLETQY
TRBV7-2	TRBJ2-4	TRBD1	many	ASSLVHRGNIQY
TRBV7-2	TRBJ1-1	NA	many	ASSLALSKYTEAF
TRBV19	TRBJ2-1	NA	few	ASSIGSGQYNEQF
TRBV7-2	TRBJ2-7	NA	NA	ASSLFLENPEQY
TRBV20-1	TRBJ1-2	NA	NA	SARDTQSYGYT
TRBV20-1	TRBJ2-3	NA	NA	SAWETSTDTQY
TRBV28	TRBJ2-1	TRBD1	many	ASSLNRGQGVGNEQF
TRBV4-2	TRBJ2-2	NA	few	ASSQEARQVHTGELF
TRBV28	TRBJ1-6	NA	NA	ASSFGQDGSSYNSPLH
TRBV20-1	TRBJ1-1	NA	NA	SASGRGLTEAF
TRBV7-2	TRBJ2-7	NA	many	ASSSTGIGEQY
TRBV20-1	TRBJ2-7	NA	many	SARLRDEQY
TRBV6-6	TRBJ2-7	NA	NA	ASSYPPYEQY
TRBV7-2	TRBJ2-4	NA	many	ASSPGGGLDKNIQY
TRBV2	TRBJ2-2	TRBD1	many	ASSDGQGFTGELF
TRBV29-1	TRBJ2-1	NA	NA	SVKPGPMGGEQF
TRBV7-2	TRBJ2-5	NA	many	ASSFGSGVHETQY
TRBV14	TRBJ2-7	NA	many	ASSQGSTFSYEQY
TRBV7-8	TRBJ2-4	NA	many	ATRVLSSENIQY
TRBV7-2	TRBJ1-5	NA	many	ASSLELSNQPQH
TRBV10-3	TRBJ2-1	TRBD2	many	AISESGGSYNEQF
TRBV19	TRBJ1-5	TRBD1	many	ASSRGQGVRQPQH
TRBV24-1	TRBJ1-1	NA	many	ATSDSTGEAF
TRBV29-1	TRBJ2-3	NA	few	SSVTGLGNDDTQY
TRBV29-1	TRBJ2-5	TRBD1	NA	SAGQVEETQY
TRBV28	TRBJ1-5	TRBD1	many	ASSLQGTRQPQH
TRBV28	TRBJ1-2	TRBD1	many	ASSLWGQGEGYT
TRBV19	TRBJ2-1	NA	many	ASSRLYEQF